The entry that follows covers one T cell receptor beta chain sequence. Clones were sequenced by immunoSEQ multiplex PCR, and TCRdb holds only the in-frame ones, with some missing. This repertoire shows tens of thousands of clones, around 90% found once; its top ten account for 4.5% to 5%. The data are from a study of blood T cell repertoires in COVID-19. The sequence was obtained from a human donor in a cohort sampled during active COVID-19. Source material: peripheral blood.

The CDR3 reads CASSYLTGQPQHF. The DNA of the CDR3 is TGCGCCAGCAGCTACCTAACAGGGCAGCCCCAGCATTTT. The chain joins TRBV10-2 to TRBJ1-5; a weak D match, TRBD1 (6 bases). V was cut by 6 bases and J by 7 bases, with 13 bases left in between. The CDR3 has 13 residues. Germline lookup yields CDR1 WSHSY and CDR2 SAAADI.